These 22 T cell receptor beta chains were all obtained from the same sample, sequenced in a study of T cell repertoires in cytomegalovirus infection. Their recognized antigens are unknown. TCRdb independently ran MiXCR on the reads; one entry per CDR3 protein. The data contain about 890,000 distinct CDR3 sequences, approximately 31% of them singletons. This specimen consisted of cultured CD8+ T cells from PBMCs, obtained from culture after CMV antigen stimulation. These receptors were taken from a human donor in good health (CMV status not recorded). Some clones in this sample may be carry-over from other donors' samples.

This sequence joins TRBV6-5 and TRBJ1-5, with D maybe TRBD1 (5 bases). Looked up from germline, CDR1 is MNHEY and CDR2 is SVGAGI. The CDR3 extends over 14 amino acids. With 2 bases removed from V and 4 bases from J, the gap between germline ends came to 9 bases. DNA of the CDR3: TGTGCCAGCAGTTACGCCAGGGTTAATCAGCCCCAGCATTTT. Protein sequence: CASSYARVNQPQHF.

The chain recombines TRBV7-9 with TRBJ2-5; 7 bases align to TRBD1. The CDR3 is 14 residues long. Germline loops: CDR1 SEHNR, CDR2 FQNEAQ (reference sequence). V was clipped by 8 bases and J by 3 bases; unmatched bases: 9. In nucleotides, the CDR3 is TGTGCCAGCGGCGGCAATACAGGGGAAGAGACCCAGTACTTC. Translating gives CASGGNTGEETQYF.

The rearrangement uses TRBV5-6 and TRBJ1-6; D unresolved. This CDR3 is 17 amino acids long. V lost 0 bases and J lost 7, with 17 bases in between. Germline-derived CDR1 and CDR2 are SGHDT and YYEEEE. CDR3 region: CASSLAYSPGQNSPLHF. The DNA of the CDR3 is TGTGCCAGCAGCTTGGCCTACAGTCCGGGTCAAAATTCACCCCTCCACTTT.

This clonotype was recorded a few times. The CDR3 bases are TGTGCCAGCAGTCCGGGACAGGGGCATACTAATGAAAAACTGTTTTTT. Encoded protein: CASSPGQGHTNEKLFF. This chain links TRBV27 with TRBJ1-4; 10 nucleotides agree with TRBD1. Trimming cost V 5 bases and J 2 bases; bases outside gene matches: 5. CDR1 MNHEY and CDR2 SMNVEV come from the germline V gene (reference sequence). This CDR3 comprises 16 residues. The variable domain in full, completed from reference TRBV27 and TRBJ1-4, reads EAQVTQNPRYLITVTGKKLTVTCSQNMNHEYMSWYRQDPGLGLRQIYYSMNVEVTDKGDVPEGYKVSRKEKRNFPLILESPSPNQTSLYFCASSPGQGHTNEKLFFGSGTQLSVL.

The table lists this clonotype with a few counts. The chain employs TRBV5-1 and TRBJ2-3; D is possibly TRBD1 or TRBD2 (5 bases each). Germline V gene lookup returns CDR1 SGHRS and CDR2 YFSETQ. Trimming stripped 0 bases from V and 2 bases from J, with 13 bases between. The CDR3 runs to 16 residues. The CDR3 sequence: CASSLVDRGSTDTQYF. The CDR3, as DNA: TGCGCCAGCAGCTTGGTTGACAGAGGGTCCACAGATACGCAGTATTTT.

The rearrangement links TRBV7-9 to TRBJ2-7, with a tentative D call TRBD1 (7 bases). Germline CDR1 SEHNR, CDR2 FQNEAQ (reference sequence). CDR3 length: 17 amino acids. V lost 3 bases and J lost 5, with 23 bases in between. In nucleotides, the CDR3 is TGTGCCAGCAGCTTGGATGCGGGACAGCAACGTTTGGACGAGCAGTACGTC. This codes for CASSLDAGQQRLDEQYV.

The rearrangement uses TRBV6-2 or TRBV6-3 and TRBJ1-1; 8 bases are a match to TRBD1. The CDR3 is 17 amino acids. Looked up from germline, CDR1 is MNHEY and CDR2 is SVGEGT. The V gene end was trimmed by 7 bases and the J gene end by 4 bases; junction bases not matched to a gene: 17. The CDR3 DNA is TGTGCCAGCACCCCCAGGGCAGGGGGCCCTGGGGGCACTGAAGCTTTCTTT. As protein: CASTPRAGGPGGTEAFF.

This chain connects TRBV6-5 to TRBJ1-1; the D is unclear. CDR3 size: 14 residues. Trimming removed 2 bases from V and 3 bases from J, with 10 bases in between. Germline V CDR1 and CDR2: MNHEY, SVGAGI. This CDR3 reads CASSYGTRHTEAFF. The CDR3 DNA is TGTGCCAGCAGTTACGGTACACGTCACACTGAAGCTTTCTTT.

This clonotype is a singleton in its sample. The chain recombines TRBV5-6 with TRBJ2-1, with D possibly matching TRBD2 (7 bases). The CDR3 length is 13 residues. CDR1 is SGHDT and CDR2 is YYEEEE in the germline V gene. V was cut by 2 bases and J by 10 bases, with 13 bases left in between. The CDR3 sequence is CASSFGGGAEQFF. CDR3 DNA: TGTGCCAGCAGCTTTGGGGGGGGGGCCGAGCAGTTCTTC.

The V call is TRBV7-9, the J call TRBJ1-3; TRBD1 is a possible D gene (6 bases). The ends were cut back, 5 bases at V and 0 bases at J, with 14 bases in the middle. CDR1 and CDR2 from the germline V gene are SEHNR and FQNEAQ (reference sequence). This CDR3 is 16 amino acids long. For the CDR3, the DNA is TGTGCCAGCAGCGAAACTCAGGGGCTCTCTGGAAACACCATATATTTT. This translates into CASSETQGLSGNTIYF.

The chain joins TRBV6-8 to TRBJ1-1; 8 nucleotides line up with TRBD1. The CDR3 loop spans 17 amino acids. The germline V gene has CDR1 MNHGY and CDR2 SAAAGT. Unmatched junction bases numbered 9, after V lost 0 bases and J lost 3 bases. CDR3 DNA: TGTGCCAGCAGTTACTCGAGGGACAGGCGATCCCACACTGAAGCTTTCTTT. It encodes CASSYSRDRRSHTEAFF.

This chain connects TRBV5-6 to TRBJ2-7; D perhaps matches TRBD2 (5 bases). Germline lookup yields CDR1 SGHDT and CDR2 YYEEEE. The CDR3 sequence is 18 residues long. Trimming stripped 2 bases from V and 0 bases from J, with 21 bases between. CDR3 sequence: CASSLAREGRLFSYEQYV. CDR3 coding DNA: TGTGCCAGCAGCTTAGCCCGGGAAGGCCGTTTATTCTCCTACGAGCAGTACGTC.

The chain combines TRBV6-6 with TRBJ2-3; D remains unclear. This CDR3 has 15 amino acids. CDR1 is MNHNY and CDR2 is SVGAGI in the germline V gene (reference sequence). V gave up 2 bases and J gave up 0 bases, with 9 bases separating them. In DNA, the CDR3 is TGTGCCAGCAGTTACAAACATTACAGCACAGATACGCAGTATTTT. As protein: CASSYKHYSTDTQYF.

This chain joins TRBV7-8 and TRBJ2-1, with 7 positions matching TRBD2. V lost 4 bases and J lost 9; bases outside the gene matches: 15. The CDR3 spans 16 residues. Germline V gives CDR1 SGHVS, CDR2 FQNEAQ. DNA for the CDR3: TGTGCCAGCAGCTCCGTATCGTTGCGGGGGAGCGGTGAGCAGTTCTTC. This codes for CASSSVSLRGSGEQFF.

This chain uses TRBV10-3 with TRBJ2-7, with D maybe TRBD2 (5 bases). CDR3 size: 12 residues. V was cut by 6 bases and J by 7 bases, with 13 bases left in between. CDR1 is ENHRY, CDR2 SYGVKD, per germline. The CDR3 DNA reads TGTGCCATCAGCGACCCGGGAAGGGAGCAGTACGTC. Amino acids: CAISDPGREQYV.

The V call is TRBV18, the J call TRBJ2-5; no clear D. Germline V gene data show CDR1 as KGHSH and CDR2 as LQKENI. This CDR3 contains 12 residues. Trimming pared 3 bases from V and 3 bases from J, leaving 5 bases between. This CDR3 reads CASSPPKETQYF. The CDR3 DNA is TGTGCCAGCTCACCCCCGAAAGAGACCCAGTACTTC.

This clonotype was picked up a small number of times. This chain joins TRBV6-6 and TRBJ2-3; D tentatively reads TRBD1 or TRBD2 (5 bases each). This CDR3 spans 16 amino acids. Trimming pared 6 bases from V and 0 bases from J, leaving 16 bases between. Looked up from germline, CDR1 is MNHNY and CDR2 is SVGAGI (reference sequence). The CDR3 sequence: CASSLAGATSTDTQYF. The CDR3 coding sequence is TGTGCCAGCAGCCTCGCCGGGGCCACTAGCACAGATACGCAGTATTTT.

There are a few counts of this clonotype. The V and J genes are TRBV9 and TRBJ2-3, with D possibly TRBD2 on 5 matching bases. Germline values: CDR1 SGDLS, CDR2 YYNGEE. The CDR3 is 14 amino acids. The V and J ends lost 6 bases and 0 bases respectively, with 11 bases between them. The CDR3 loop reads CASTEGASTDTQYF. As DNA, the CDR3 is TGTGCCAGCACAGAGGGTGCTAGCACAGATACGCAGTATTTT. Supplemented by reference TRBV9 and TRBJ2-3, the full variable domain reads DSGVTQTPKHLITATGQRVTLRCSPRSGDLSVYWYQQSLDQGLQFLIQYYNGEERAKGNILERFSAQQFPDLHSELNLSSLELGDSALYFCASTEGASTDTQYFGPGTRLTVL.

The CDR3 bases are TGTGCCAGCACTCGACAGGGAATAAATTCACCCCTCCACTTT. It translates to CASTRQGINSPLHF. This chain links TRBV12-3 or TRBV12-4 with TRBJ1-6, with 7 nucleotides matching TRBD1. This CDR3 is 14 amino acids long. Trimming at V came to 7 bases and at J to 7 bases, leaving 7 bases not matched to a gene.

J is TRBJ1-1 and V is TRBV28, with unresolved D. The length of the CDR3 is 14 residues. The V end lost 6 bases, the J end lost 6 bases, and 17 bases lay between the germline ends. Per germline, CDR1 MDHEN and CDR2 SYDVKM. The CDR3: CASSHARTASEAFF. The CDR3 DNA reads TGTGCCAGCAGCCACGCACGGACCGCGTCTGAAGCTTTCTTT. Looking up the rest from reference TRBV28 and TRBJ1-1 gives the full variable domain: DVKVTQSSRYLVKRTGEKVFLECVQDMDHENMFWYRQDPGLGLRLIYFSYDVKMKEKGDIPEGYSVSREKKERFSLILESASTNQTSMYLCASSHARTASEAFFGQGTRLTVV.

The sample holds a few counts of this clonotype. The chain recombines TRBV7-3 with TRBJ2-4; D remains unclear. The CDR3 is 14 residues long. Germline CDR1 is SGHTA and CDR2 is FQGTGA. Trimming pared 4 bases from V and 6 bases from J, leaving 13 bases between. The CDR3, as DNA: TGTGCCAGCAGCTCGCACGAAGTATCAAACATTCAGTACTTC. Protein sequence: CASSSHEVSNIQYF.

The rearrangement joins TRBV6-5 to TRBJ1-6; D not resolved. The germline V and J ends were trimmed by 2 bases and 10 bases, with 9 bases remaining between them. The germline V gene has CDR1 MNHEY and CDR2 SVGAGI. The CDR3 consists of 13 residues. In DNA form, the CDR3 reads TGTGCCAGCAGTTACACCGCTGGATCACCCCTCCACTTT. This translates into CASSYTAGSPLHF.